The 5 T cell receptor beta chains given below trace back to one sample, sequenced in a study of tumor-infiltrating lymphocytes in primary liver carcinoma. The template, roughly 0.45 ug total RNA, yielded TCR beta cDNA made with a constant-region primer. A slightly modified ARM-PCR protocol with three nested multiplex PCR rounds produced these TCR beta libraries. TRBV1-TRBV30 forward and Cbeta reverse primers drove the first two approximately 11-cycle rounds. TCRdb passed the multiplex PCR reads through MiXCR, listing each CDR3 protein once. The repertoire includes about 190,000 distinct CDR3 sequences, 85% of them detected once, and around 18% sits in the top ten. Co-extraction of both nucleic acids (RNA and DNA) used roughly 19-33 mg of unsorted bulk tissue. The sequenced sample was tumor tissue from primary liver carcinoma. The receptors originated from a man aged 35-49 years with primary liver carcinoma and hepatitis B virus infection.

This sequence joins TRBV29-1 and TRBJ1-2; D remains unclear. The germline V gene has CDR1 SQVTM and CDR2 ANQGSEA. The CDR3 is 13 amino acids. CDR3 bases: TGCAGTGTCAAGACGGGTTTTGGCTATGGCTACACCTTC. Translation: CSVKTGFGYGYTF. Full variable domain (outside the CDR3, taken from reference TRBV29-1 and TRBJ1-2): SAVISQKPSRDICQRGTSLTIQCQVDSQVTMMFWYRQQPGQSLTLIATANQGSEATYESGFVIDKFPISRPNLTFSTLTVSNMSPEDSSIYLCSVKTGFGYGYTFGSGTRLTVV.

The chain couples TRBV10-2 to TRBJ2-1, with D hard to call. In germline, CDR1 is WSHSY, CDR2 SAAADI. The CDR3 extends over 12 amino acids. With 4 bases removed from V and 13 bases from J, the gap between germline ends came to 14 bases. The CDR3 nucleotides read TGCGCCAGCAGTGTCGCGGTGGGTGAACAGTTCTTC. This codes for CASSVAVGEQFF.

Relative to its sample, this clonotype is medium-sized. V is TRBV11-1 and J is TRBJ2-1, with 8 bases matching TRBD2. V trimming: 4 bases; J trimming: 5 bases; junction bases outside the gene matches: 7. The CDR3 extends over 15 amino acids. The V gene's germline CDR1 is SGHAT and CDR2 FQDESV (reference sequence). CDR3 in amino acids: CASSSTGRGDNEQFF. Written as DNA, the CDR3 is TGTGCCAGCAGCTCGACCGGGCGGGGGGACAATGAGCAGTTCTTC.

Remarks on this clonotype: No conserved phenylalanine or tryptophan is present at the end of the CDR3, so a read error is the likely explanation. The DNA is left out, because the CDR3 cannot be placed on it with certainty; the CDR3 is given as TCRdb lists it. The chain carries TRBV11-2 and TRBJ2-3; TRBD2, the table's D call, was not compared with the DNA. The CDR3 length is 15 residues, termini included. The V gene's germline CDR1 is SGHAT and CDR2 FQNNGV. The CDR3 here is CAGRGTSGDTDTQYL.

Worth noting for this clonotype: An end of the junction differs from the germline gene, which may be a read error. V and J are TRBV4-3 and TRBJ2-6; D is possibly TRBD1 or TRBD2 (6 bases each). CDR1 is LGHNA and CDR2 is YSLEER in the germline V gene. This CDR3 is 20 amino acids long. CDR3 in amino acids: CASSQDHGKWGAFGANVLAF. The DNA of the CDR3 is TGCGCCAGCAGCCAAGATCATGGGAAGTGGGGGGCCTTCGGGGCTAACGTCCTGGCTTTC.